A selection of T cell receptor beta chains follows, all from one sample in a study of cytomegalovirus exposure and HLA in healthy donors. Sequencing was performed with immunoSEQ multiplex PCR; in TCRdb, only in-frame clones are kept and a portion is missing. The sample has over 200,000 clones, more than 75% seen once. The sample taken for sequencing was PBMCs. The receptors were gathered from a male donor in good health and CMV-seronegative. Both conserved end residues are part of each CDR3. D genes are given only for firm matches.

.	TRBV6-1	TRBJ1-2	TGTGCCAGCTCCCCCGGTCCCTCTGGCTACACCTTC	CASSPGPSGYTF
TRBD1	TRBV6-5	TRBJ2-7	TGTGCCAGCACCCCACAGGGGGCCTCTAGGGACGAGCAGTACTTC	CASTPQGASRDEQYF
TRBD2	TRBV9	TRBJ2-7	TGTGCCAGCAGCGTAACGACTAGCGGGAGCCACGAGCAGTACTTC	CASSVTTSGSHEQYF
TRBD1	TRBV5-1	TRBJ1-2	TGCGCCAGCAGCTTGACGCAGGGGGCGGCTGCTAACTATGGCTACACCTTC	CASSLTQGAAANYGYTF
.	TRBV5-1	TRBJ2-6	TGCGCCAGCAGCTTGGCCACAACCCAGGGGGCCAACGTCCTGACTTTC	CASSLATTQGANVLTF
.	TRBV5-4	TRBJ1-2	TGTGCCAGCAGCTTGGAGCCGGGGAGTATAGAAGGCTACACCTTC	CASSLEPGSIEGYTF
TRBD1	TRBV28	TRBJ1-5	TGTGCCAGCAGCCTATGGGCGAGACAGGGTCTGAGGCAGCCCCAGCATTTT	CASSLWARQGLRQPQHF
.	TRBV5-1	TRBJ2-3	TGCGCCAGCAGCTTGAGCTTGGACTGGCGGTTCGATACGCAGTATTTT	CASSLSLDWRFDTQYF
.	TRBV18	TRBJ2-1	TGTGCCAGCTCACCACTCCACAGCGGACTCTCCTACAATGAGCAGTTCTTC	CASSPLHSGLSYNEQFF
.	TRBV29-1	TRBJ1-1	TGCAGCGGTGGGCACAACACTGAAGCTTTCTTT	CSGGHNTEAFF
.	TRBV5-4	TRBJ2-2	TGTGCCAGCAGCCCGATCGGTGGTGAGGAGCTGTTTTTT	CASSPIGGEELFF
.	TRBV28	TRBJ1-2	TGTGCCAGCAGTTCCATAGGAGCAGGGATCGCTAACTATGGCTACACCTTC	CASSSIGAGIANYGYTF
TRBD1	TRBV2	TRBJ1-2	TGTGCCAGCAGTGAAGAGGGACAGGGAGAAGGCTACACCTTC	CASSEEGQGEGYTF
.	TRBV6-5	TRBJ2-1	TGTGCCAGCACCCCCCCCCGAGGAGGGCGGGAGCAGTTCTTC	CASTPPRGGREQFF
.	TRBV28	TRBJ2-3	TGTGCCAGCAGTTCACAGAAAACTAGCACAGATACGCAGTATTTT	CASSSQKTSTDTQYF